This TCR beta chain was obtained from a study of OX40 agonist ivuxolimab in advanced cancers. Study details: Three patients showed partial responses: one hepatocellular carcinoma and two cutaneous melanoma cases. General study findings and limits: Averaging showed that CD8+ T cells had more expanded clones than CD4+ did. Researchers did not determine the expanded peripheral T cells' antigen specificity.

Prior autoimmune disease or systemic immunosuppression barred patients. Profiling relied on immunoSEQ multiplex PCR, and the TCRdb table lists in-frame clones only, not all of them. The table has 67,000 or so clones, 86% seen once. As to this clone: Antigen unknown.

The sequences come from CD4+ or CD8+ T cells sorted from blood, collected in a trial of the OX40 agonist ivuxolimab. The clonotype originates from an adult with an advanced solid tumor such as melanoma, head and neck, liver or kidney cancer.

This CDR3 is CASSPGHLRSGYTF. The CDR3 nucleotides read TGTGCCAGCAGCCCGGGACATCTCAGGTCTGGCTACACCTTC. This sequence joins TRBV10-3 and TRBJ1-2; possible D gene TRBD1, 6 bases. This CDR3 spans 14 amino acids. CDR1 is ENHRY and CDR2 is SYGVKD in the germline V gene. The ends were cut back, 10 bases at V and 7 bases at J, with 22 bases in the middle.